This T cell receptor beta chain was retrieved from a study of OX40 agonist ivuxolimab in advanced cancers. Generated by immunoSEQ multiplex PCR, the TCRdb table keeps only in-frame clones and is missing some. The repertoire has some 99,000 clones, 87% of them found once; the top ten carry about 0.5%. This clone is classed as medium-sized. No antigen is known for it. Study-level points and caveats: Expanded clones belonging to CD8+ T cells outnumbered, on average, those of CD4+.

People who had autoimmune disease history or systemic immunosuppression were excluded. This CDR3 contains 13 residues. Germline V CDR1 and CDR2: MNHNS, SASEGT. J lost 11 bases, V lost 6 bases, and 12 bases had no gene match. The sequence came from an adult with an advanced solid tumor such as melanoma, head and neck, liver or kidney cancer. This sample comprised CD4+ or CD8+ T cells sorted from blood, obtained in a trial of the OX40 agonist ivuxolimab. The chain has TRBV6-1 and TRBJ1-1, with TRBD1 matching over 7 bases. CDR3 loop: CASSAEQGVRAFF. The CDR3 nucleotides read TGTGCCAGCAGCGCCGAGCAGGGGGTTCGGGCTTTCTTT.